This T cell receptor beta chain is from a study of identical twins. Findings of the study overall: Sequences that were out-of-frame, alpha and twin-shared displayed an excess of low generation probability. Findings came from cross-sectional statistics, without long-term follow-up of donors.

This clonotype came up many times. Its antigen is undetermined. Germline trimming cut 1 base from V and 2 bases from J; bases unmatched to any gene: 2. The CDR3 has 16 amino acids. Germline V gene data show CDR1 as SGHDN and CDR2 as FVKESK. TCRdb itself ran the 5' RACE reads through MiXCR, one entry per CDR3 protein. Of some 1,700,000 distinct CDR3 sequences in the sample, less than 35% were seen once. Healthy Caucasians, and only they, were the donors. The receptor's source is a newborn girl in good health. The genes are TRBV14 and TRBJ2-1, with TRBD2 matching 10 bases. Sequencing was done on a sample of cord blood. Here the CDR3 DNA reads TGTGCCAGCAGCCAAGGCACTAGCGGGGCCTACAATGAGCAGTTCTTC. Encoded protein: CASSQGTSGAYNEQFF.